Reported below is one T cell receptor (beta chain). What this receptor recognizes is not known. The record has no base qualities; no much larger clone is one base away. TCR CDR3 regions were amplified from genomic DNA by multiplex PCR using the deep immunoSEQ assay. Extracted genomic DNA from each cell subset was spread evenly across all wells of several immunoSEQ 96-well plates, with each plate serving as a replicate. For sorted subsets, each replicate PCR was loaded with approximately 0.2 ug genomic DNA, equivalent to 32,000 or so T cell genomes. The purified libraries were quantified using a Qubit 3.0 fluorometer, sized with a Bioanalyzer 2100, and then quantified again using the KAPA Library Quantification kit. Each immunoSEQ 96-well plate was sequenced on its own single-read 150-cycle Illumina NextSeq 550 flow cell. The published analysis was carried out like this. Because the immunoSEQ output held only junctional sequences and lacked quality scores, the filtering could not match the filtering applied to full-length reads. Sequences were annotated with PyIR, a Python wrapper for IgBLAST v1.9, and V/J genes and CDR3 were assigned using IMGT germline references. Reads with weak V/J assignments (E-value above 1e-6), missing CDR3, stop codons, out-of-frame junctions, or ambiguous translated residues were removed. V3J clonotypes were defined as sequences sharing the same inferred V gene, J gene, and CDR3 amino acid sequence. Percentage overlap between repertoires was computed as shared unique clonotypes divided by the size of the smaller repertoire. Three approaches were used to assess repertoire richness: RTK rarefaction, the Chao1 estimator, and Recon v2.1 estimates of unobserved clonotypes. Generation probabilities for all TCRbeta clonotypes obtained by the gDNA method from several donors were computed using OLGA. Entries here come from immuneACCESS through TCRdb and include only in-frame sequences with V and J called. Some clones fail to appear in such tables; in the studies checked, an unresolved V gene covers under half of the shortfall, and the cause of the remainder is unknown. Clone size and the V and J calls come from that table; the DNA yielded D and trimming. This sample holds more than 550,000 clones; 72% were observed only once. The top ten clones comprise approximately 1.7% of the sample.

The donors were healthy, HIV-negative adults with no recently reported acute infections or vaccinations. Only Caucasian adults living in Nashville, Tennessee, USA were represented among the donors. CD4+ T cells were enriched by magnetic negative selection; naive cells were then positively selected on CD45RA, and the negative fraction formed the memory subset. After blood collection by leukapheresis, PBMCs were isolated using Ficoll-Histopaque density gradient centrifugation and then cryopreserved in the vapor phase of liquid nitrogen. Purity and quantity of every magnetically sorted T cell population were checked by analytical flow cytometry. Genomic DNA was isolated from every sorted fraction and measured by UV absorbance on a Nanodrop 2000c. This sample was included in a study of shared clonotypes between healthy human individuals (dated by TCRdb to 2018 to 2020). As for the study more broadly: The cohort included a few men and a couple of women between 18 and 49 years of age. The study deeply sequenced blood TCR repertoires of five healthy adults to estimate repertoire size and the extent of clonotype sharing between individuals. Each donor's leukapheresis produced roughly between roughly 0.9 and 8.9 billion PBMCs. To increase sequencing depth and limit assay-specific biases, different laboratories used diverse techniques to prepare libraries and sequence TCR repertoires. For each donor, three plates each were used for CD4 naive and CD4 memory, two plates were used for CD8 naive, and one plate was used for CD8 memory.

The CDR3 goes from the cysteine to the phenylalanine over 12 residues. The entry retains the CDR3 DNA only, 36 bases that are in frame from base 1. From a lookup of the germline V gene, CDR1 and CDR2 are SNHLY and FYNNEI. V is cut by 6 bases and J by 2 bases, and the space between the germline ends is 8 bases. What the work shows at the level of the full study, not this receptor alone: Naive subsets generally had larger estimated clonotype richness than memory subsets. Rarefaction of sorted-subset datasets indicated incomplete sequencing despite the large sequencing depth. Only blood was sampled, and tissue TCR repertoires likely differ from those in blood. Sharing across several donors was observed for around 4.8% of naive CD4, under 4% of naive CD8, over 2% of memory CD4, and approximately 0.41% of memory CD8 clonotypes. Pairwise subsampling led to the expectation that sequencing depth would affect the degree of clonotype sharing among donors. The small number of donors limited the genetic and exposure-history diversity represented. Compared with non-shared clonotypes, clonotypes shared by all four sorted-subset donors had higher generation probabilities.

In this chain, TRBV2 is recombined with TRBJ2-7, with the D gene call left open. Sequenced sample: memory CD4+ T cells sorted from blood. This sample's cell subset or site label indicates: CD45RA-negative fraction. The sequence was obtained from a woman under 40 in good health. The CDR3 protein sequence reads: CASSLLTYEQYF. The nucleotides are TGTGCCAGCAGCCTCCTTACCTACGAGCAGTACTTC.